This TCR beta chain was retrieved from a study of regulatory T cells in long-lasting Graves disease. The study's findings and limits: Under persistent disease, TRBV28, TRBJ1-2 and TRBJ2-5 were used preferentially.

This CDR3 has 14 residues. V gave up 6 bases and J gave up 1 base, with 11 bases separating them. Germline CDR1 reads SNHLY; CDR2 reads FYNNEI. Time point: newly diagnosed GD, antithyroid drugs for less than 3 months. Extracted PBMC RNA gave rise to the TCR library. For TCR beta, libraries came from iRepertoire HTBI primers and Arm-PCR of CDR3 regions. TCRdb redid the calling of the multiplex PCR reads with MiXCR, one entry per CDR3 protein. The sample has approximately 460,000 distinct CDR3 sequences, around 15% seen once. With regard to this clonotype: The antigen is unknown. The likely explanation is a read error, given a far larger clone one base away. As the CDR3 is not closed by the conserved phenylalanine or tryptophan, this likely results from a read error.

The same data also went into a second study, on T cells in Graves' hyperthyroidism and ophthalmopathy. That source reports: Patients were excluded for uncontrolled infection, other autoimmune disease, pregnancy or lactation. The study used the HTBI primer set for a first-round RT-PCR of the TCR CDR3.

The sequence came from a woman aged 25 to 39 with Graves disease. The sequencing here drew on peripheral blood mononuclear cells (PBMCs), taken at new diagnosis, from a patient treated with antithyroid drugs. The genes are TRBV2 and TRBJ2-3; D is undetermined. The CDR3 reads CASSPRVGTDTQYS. For the CDR3, the DNA is TGTGCCAGCAGCCCTAGGGTTGGCACAGATACGCAGTATTCT.